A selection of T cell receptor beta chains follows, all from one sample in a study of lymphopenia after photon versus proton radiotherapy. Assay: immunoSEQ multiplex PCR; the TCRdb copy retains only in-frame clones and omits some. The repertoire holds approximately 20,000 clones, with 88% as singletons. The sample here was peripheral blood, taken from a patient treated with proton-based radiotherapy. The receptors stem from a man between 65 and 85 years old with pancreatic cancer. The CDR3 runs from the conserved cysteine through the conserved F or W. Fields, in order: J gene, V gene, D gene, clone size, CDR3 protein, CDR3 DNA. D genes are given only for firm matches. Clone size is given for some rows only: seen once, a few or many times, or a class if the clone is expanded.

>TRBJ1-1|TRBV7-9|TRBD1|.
CASSSGTGGTEAFF
TGTGCCAGCAGCTCCGGGACAGGGGGCACTGAAGCTTTCTTT
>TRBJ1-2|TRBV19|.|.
CASSRQVYGYTF
TGTGCCAGTAGCCGACAGGTTTATGGCTACACCTTC
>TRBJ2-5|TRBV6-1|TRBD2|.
CASSEISGGWETQYF
TGTGCCAGCAGTGAGATTAGCGGGGGGTGGGAGACCCAGTACTTC
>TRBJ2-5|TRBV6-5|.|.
CASSYSPGPQETQYF
TGTGCCAGCAGTTACTCTCCTGGGCCCCAAGAGACCCAGTACTTC
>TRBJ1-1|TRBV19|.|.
CASRGGSTEAFF
TGTGCCAGTAGAGGAGGGAGCACTGAAGCTTTCTTT
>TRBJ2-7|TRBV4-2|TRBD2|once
CASSQEEPSGRAYEQYF
TGTGCCAGCAGCCAAGAGGAACCGAGCGGGAGGGCCTACGAGCAGTACTTC
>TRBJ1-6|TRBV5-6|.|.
CASSARTRNSPLHF
TGTGCCAGCAGCGCCCGGACACGGAATTCACCCCTCCACTTT
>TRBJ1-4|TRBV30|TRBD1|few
CAWSDRDREIEKLFF
TGTGCCTGGAGTGACCGGGACAGGGAAATTGAAAAACTGTTTTTT
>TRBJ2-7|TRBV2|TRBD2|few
CASRTGGPLNEQYF
TGTGCCAGCAGGACGGGAGGGCCCCTAAACGAGCAGTACTTC
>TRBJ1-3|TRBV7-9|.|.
CASKNRGRLGNTIYF
TGTGCCAGCAAAAATAGGGGAAGACTTGGAAACACCATATATTTT
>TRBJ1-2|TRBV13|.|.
CASSLGWGDYGYTF
TGTGCCAGCAGCTTAGGATGGGGGGACTATGGCTACACCTTC
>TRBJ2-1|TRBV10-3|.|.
CAISEGGIYNEQFF
TGTGCCATCAGTGAGGGCGGGATCTACAATGAGCAGTTCTTC
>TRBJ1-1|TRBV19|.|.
CASSNQGSTEAFF
TGTGCCAGTAGTAACCAGGGTAGCACTGAAGCTTTCTTT
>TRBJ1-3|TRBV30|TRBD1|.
CAWSVLRTGGIGNTIYF
TGTGCCTGGAGTGTACTTAGGACAGGGGGCATTGGAAACACCATATATTTT
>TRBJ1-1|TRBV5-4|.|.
CASSLRTTGNTEAFF
TGTGCCAGCAGCCTGCGGACGACAGGGAACACTGAAGCTTTCTTT
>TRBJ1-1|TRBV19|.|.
CASKNRRGGLNTEAFF
TGTGCCAGTAAAAACCGCCGGGGGGGGCTGAACACTGAAGCTTTCTTT
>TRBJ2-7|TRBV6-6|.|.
CASSYEGGSSYEQYF
TGTGCCAGCAGTTACGAAGGAGGGAGCTCCTACGAGCAGTACTTC
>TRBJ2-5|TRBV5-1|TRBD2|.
CASSLGLAGGIETQYF
TGCGCCAGCAGCCTGGGACTAGCGGGAGGGATTGAGACCCAGTACTTC
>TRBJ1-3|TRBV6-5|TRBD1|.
CASTQGVISGNTIYF
TGTGCCAGCACCCAGGGGGTAATCTCTGGAAACACCATATATTTT
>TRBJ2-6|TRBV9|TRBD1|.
CASSVALGQGAAGANVLTF
TGTGCCAGCAGCGTAGCTTTGGGACAGGGGGCCGCTGGGGCCAACGTCCTGACTTTC
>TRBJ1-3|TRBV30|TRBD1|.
CAWLDRDPSGNTIYF
TGTGCCTGGTTGGACAGGGACCCCTCTGGAAACACCATATATTTT
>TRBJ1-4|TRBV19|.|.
CASSHSTAQGEKLFF
TGTGCCAGTAGTCATTCGACAGCCCAGGGGGAAAAACTGTTTTTT
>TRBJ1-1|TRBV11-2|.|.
CASSSYRNTEAFF
TGTGCCAGCAGCTCCTACAGGAACACTGAAGCTTTCTTT
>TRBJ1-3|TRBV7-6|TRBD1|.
CASSGRDRTGNTIYF
TGTGCCAGCAGCGGTCGGGACAGAACAGGAAACACCATATATTTT
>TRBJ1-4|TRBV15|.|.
CATSRGGVAAIKEKLFF
TGTGCCACCAGCAGAGGGGGTGTGGCGGCGATTAAAGAAAAACTGTTTTTT
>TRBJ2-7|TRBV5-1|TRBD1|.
CASSFPDREPYEQYF
TGCGCCAGCAGCTTTCCGGACAGGGAGCCCTACGAGCAGTACTTC
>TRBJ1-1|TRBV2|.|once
CASSDRPGLNTEAFF
TGTGCCAGCAGTGACCGCCCCGGACTGAACACTGAAGCTTTCTTT
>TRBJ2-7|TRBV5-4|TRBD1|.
CASSYNDRGYEQYF
TGTGCCAGCAGCTATAACGACAGGGGGTACGAGCAGTACTTC
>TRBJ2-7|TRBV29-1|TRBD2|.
CSVEWGRGNEQYF
TGCAGCGTTGAGTGGGGGAGGGGAAACGAGCAGTACTTC
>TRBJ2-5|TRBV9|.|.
CASGRVQETQYF
TGTGCTTCAGGCAGGGTACAAGAGACCCAGTACTTC
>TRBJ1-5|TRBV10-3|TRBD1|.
CAISAGTGSQPQHF
TGTGCCATCAGTGCAGGGACAGGGAGTCAGCCCCAGCATTTT
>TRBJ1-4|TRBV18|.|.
CASSPETQGLGGKLFF
TGTGCCAGCTCACCCGAAACGCAGGGGCTTGGTGGAAAACTGTTTTTT
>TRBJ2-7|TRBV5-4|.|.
CASSQGRYEQYF
TGTGCCAGCAGCCAGGGGAGGTACGAGCAGTACTTC
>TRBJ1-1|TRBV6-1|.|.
CASNEGWVPNTEAFF
TGTGCCAGCAACGAGGGGTGGGTTCCGAACACTGAAGCTTTCTTT
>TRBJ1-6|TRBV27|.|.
CASRFIPNSPLHF
TGTGCCAGCCGGTTTATCCCTAATTCACCCCTCCACTTT
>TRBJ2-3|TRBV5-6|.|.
CASSWGFRTDTQYF
TGTGCCAGCAGCTGGGGGTTCCGCACAGATACGCAGTATTTT
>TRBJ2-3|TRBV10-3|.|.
CAASSGLSTDTQYF
TGTGCCGCCAGCTCTGGACTAAGCACAGATACGCAGTATTTT
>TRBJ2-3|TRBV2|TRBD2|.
CASTSGYTDTQYF
TGTGCCAGCACTAGCGGTTACACAGATACGCAGTATTTT
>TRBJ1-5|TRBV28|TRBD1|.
CASSSGGDGNQPQHF
TGTGCCAGCAGTTCAGGGGGCGATGGCAATCAGCCCCAGCATTTT
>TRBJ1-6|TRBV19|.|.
CASSIAQNSPLHF
TGTGCCAGTAGTATAGCCCAAAACTCACCCCTCCACTTT
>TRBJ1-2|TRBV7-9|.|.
CASSPAAGFDGYTF
TGTGCCAGCAGCCCAGCGGCAGGGTTCGACGGCTACACCTTC
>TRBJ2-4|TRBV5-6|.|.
CASSPGGSAKNIQYF
TGTGCCAGCAGCCCTGGGGGCTCTGCCAAAAACATTCAGTACTTC
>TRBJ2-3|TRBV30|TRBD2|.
CAWSRLAGVTDTQYF
TGTGCCTGGAGTCGACTAGCGGGGGTCACAGATACGCAGTATTTT